This entry lists 32 T cell receptor beta chains sequenced from one sample in a study of shared clonotypes between healthy human individuals. CD45RO-negative, CCR7-positively selected cells formed the naive CD8 fraction, excluding terminally differentiated effector memory CD45RA+ cells. The assay was immunoSEQ multiplex PCR, and TCRdb's table has in-frame clones only and misses some. The sample records approximately 2,000,000 clones, just under 95% being singletons. Material for sequencing was naive CD8+ T cells from PBMCs. These receptors all stem from a man younger than 30 in good health. Some clones in this sample may be carry-over from other donors' samples.

The CDR3 coding sequence is TGTGCCAGCACAGGACGGCATAATGAAAAACTGTTTTTT. Translating it yields CASTGRHNEKLFF. The rearrangement joins TRBV21-1 to TRBJ1-4. TRBV21-1 is a recognized pseudogene. The CDR3 runs to 13 residues.

The chain uses TRBV27 and TRBJ2-1, with 12 bases lining up with TRBD2. This CDR3 is 16 amino acids long. Germline CDR1 and CDR2: MNHEY and SMNVEV (reference sequence). Trimming cost V 5 bases and J 4 bases; bases outside gene matches: 6. The CDR3 sequence: CASSPQTSGSYNEQFF. CDR3 bases: TGTGCCAGCAGTCCCCAGACTAGCGGGAGTTACAATGAGCAGTTCTTC.

This sequence joins TRBV7-9 and TRBJ2-5; TRBD2 agrees at 8 bases. The CDR3 runs 13 residues. V was pared by 4 bases and J by 3 bases, with 1 base of the junction left unmatched. CDR1 SEHNR and CDR2 FQNEAQ come from the germline V gene (reference sequence). CDR3 bases: TGTGCCAGCAGCTCAGCGGGGGAAGAGACCCAGTACTTC. This gives the protein CASSSAGEETQYF.

The rearrangement links TRBV6-5 to TRBJ2-1; no firm D call. This CDR3 has 15 amino acids. Germline-derived CDR1 and CDR2 are MNHEY and SVGAGI. The V end was cut by 1 base, the J end by 2 bases, with 9 bases between. Here the CDR3 DNA reads TGTGCCAGCAGTTACTTCCAGAGTCCCTACAATGAGCAGTTCTTC. Amino acid sequence: CASSYFQSPYNEQFF.

This clone was detected only once. The chain joins TRBV7-3 to TRBJ2-1; D remains unclear. This CDR3 has 13 amino acids. V lost 1 base to trimming and J lost 9 bases, with 10 bases between them. Germline V gene lookup returns CDR1 SGHTA and CDR2 FQGTGA. CDR3 region: CASSLNRAVEQFF. The CDR3 region has the DNA TGTGCCAGCAGCTTAAACCGAGCAGTTGAGCAGTTCTTC.

J is TRBJ2-1 and V is TRBV27; the match to TRBD2 covers 7 bases. This CDR3 is 15 amino acids long. The germline V gene has CDR1 MNHEY and CDR2 SMNVEV (reference sequence). Trimming at V came to 7 bases and at J to 5 bases, leaving 11 bases not matched to a gene. CDR3 bases: TGTGCCAGCATCGCGTCGGGGGAGGGCCACAATGAGCAGTTCTTC. Protein product: CASIASGEGHNEQFF.

The V call is TRBV27, the J call TRBJ1-1, with TRBD1 matching over 7 bases. Unmatched junction bases numbered 11, after V lost 5 bases and J lost 8 bases. CDR3 length: 14 amino acids. Germline loops: CDR1 MNHEY, CDR2 SMNVEV (reference sequence). The chain's CDR3 is CASSPTGVGSEAFF. The CDR3 DNA follows: TGTGCCAGCAGTCCCACAGGGGTTGGTTCAGAAGCTTTCTTT.

The chain couples TRBV4-1 to TRBJ1-1; D is unclear. Germline CDR1 and CDR2: MGHRA and YSYEKL. The CDR3 is made up of 16 amino acids. V lost 0 bases and J lost 0, with 11 bases in between. CDR3 DNA: TGCGCCAGCAGCCAAGATTCGGGATTCCTGAACACTGAAGCTTTCTTT. Protein product: CASSQDSGFLNTEAFF.

This sequence joins TRBV19 and TRBJ2-3; D could derive from TRBD1 or TRBD2 (7 bases each). This CDR3 contains 14 residues. The germline V gene has CDR1 LNHDA and CDR2 SQIVND (reference sequence). Trimming took 3 bases from V and 9 from J, leaving 16 bases between them. The CDR3 protein is CASSIVAGGGTQYF. CDR3 bases: TGTGCCAGTAGTATCGTAGCAGGGGGAGGGACGCAGTATTTT. The entire variable domain, with the rest obtained from reference TRBV19 and TRBJ2-3, is as follows: DGGITQSPKYLFRKEGQNVTLSCEQNLNHDAMYWYRQDPGQGLRLIYYSQIVNDFQKGDIAEGYSVSREKKESFPLTVTSAQKNPTAFYLCASSIVAGGGTQYFGPGTRLTVL.

V is TRBV29-1 and J is TRBJ1-2; possibly TRBD1 for D (5 bases). V was trimmed by 4 bases and J by 1 base, leaving 19 bases between them. Germline V gene data show CDR1 as SQVTM and CDR2 as ANQGSEA. The CDR3 loop spans 16 amino acids. CDR3 sequence (DNA): TGCAGCGTTGCAGGGACGGTTGAGGATTTTAACTATGGCTACACCTTC. It specifies CSVAGTVEDFNYGYTF.

The rearrangement joins TRBV28 to TRBJ2-7; 8 bases agree with TRBD1. CDR1 MDHEN and CDR2 SYDVKM come from the germline V gene. CDR3 size: 15 residues. With 4 bases clipped from V and 2 bases from J, the junction kept 7 bases outside the gene matches. The CDR3 reads CASSSDRGYTYEQYF. The CDR3 DNA sequence: TGTGCCAGCAGTTCCGACAGGGGCTACACCTACGAGCAGTACTTC.

This clone was recorded a few times. The gene calls are TRBV30 and TRBJ1-1; D not resolved. V lost 5 bases to trimming and J lost 0 bases, with 7 bases between them. Germline CDR1 and CDR2: GTSNPN and SVGIG (reference sequence). The CDR3 runs 12 residues. CDR3 DNA sequence: TGTGCCTGGGGAGAGTTGAACACTGAAGCTTTCTTT. Protein sequence: CAWGELNTEAFF. The full variable domain, with the rest looked up from reference TRBV30 and TRBJ1-1, is SQTIHQWPATLVQPVGSPLSLECTVEGTSNPNLYWYRQAAGRGLQLLFYSVGIGQISSEVPQNLSASRPQDRQFILSSKKLLLSDSGFYLCAWGELNTEAFFGQGTRLTVV.

This clone showed up just a few times. The gene calls are TRBV7-3 and TRBJ1-1; TRBD1 matches at 7 bases. The CDR3 sequence is 13 residues long. With V trimmed by 4 bases and J by 8 bases, 7 bases remained unmatched. CDR1 is SGHTA and CDR2 is FQGTGA in the germline V gene. The CDR3 nucleotides read TGTGCCAGCAGCTCCGTAGGGGGCTCAGAAGCTTTCTTT. It codes for CASSSVGGSEAFF.

The V and J genes are TRBV14 and TRBJ2-3; tentative D call: TRBD1 (6 bases). This CDR3 spans 15 amino acids. CDR1 SGHDN and CDR2 FVKESK come from the germline V gene. Trimming pared 2 bases from V and 2 bases from J, leaving 11 bases between. As DNA, the CDR3 is TGTGCCAGCAGCCAACCCCAGGGGAACACAGATACGCAGTATTTT. Translated, it gives CASSQPQGNTDTQYF.

J is TRBJ1-5 and V is TRBV27; D uncertain. The V gene lost 6 bases and the J gene lost 6 bases, with 15 bases spanning the gap. Germline CDR1 MNHEY, CDR2 SMNVEV (reference sequence). This CDR3 spans 14 amino acids. For the CDR3, the DNA is TGTGCCAGCAGCTTCTCGGGGATCAGTCAGCCCCAGCATTTT. It yields the protein CASSFSGISQPQHF.

The rearrangement links TRBV9 to TRBJ2-1; 10 bases are shared with TRBD2. From germline, CDR1 is SGDLS and CDR2 YYNGEE. The V segment lost 4 bases and the J segment 2 bases; nucleotides outside the gene matches: 9. This CDR3 has 17 amino acids. The CDR3 protein is CASSITSGEGPYNEQFF. DNA for the CDR3: TGTGCCAGCAGCATTACTAGCGGGGAGGGTCCCTACAATGAGCAGTTCTTC.

A note on this clone: This sample also contains other DNA sequences that code for the same CDR3. The V gene is TRBV9, the J gene TRBJ2-7; tentatively, D is TRBD2 (6 bases). Trimming stripped 3 bases from V and 0 bases from J, with 13 bases between. Germline V CDR1 and CDR2: SGDLS, YYNGEE. This CDR3 spans 15 amino acids. CDR3 amino acids: CASSGGTGSSYEQYF. DNA of the CDR3: TGTGCCAGCAGCGGGGGGACTGGCAGCTCCTACGAGCAGTACTTC.

The chain combines TRBV7-9 with TRBJ2-3; 8 positions agree with TRBD1. The CDR3 totals 14 residues. Trimming cost V 5 bases and J 6 bases; bases outside gene matches: 7. Germline CDR1 and CDR2: SEHNR and FQNEAQ (reference sequence). CDR3 amino acids: CASSRQGNKDTQYF. The DNA for the CDR3 is TGTGCCAGCAGCAGACAGGGGAACAAGGATACGCAGTATTTT.

The chain is built from TRBV27 and TRBJ2-1; 11 bases fit TRBD2. The CDR3 is 15 amino acids. J lost 8 bases, V lost 6 bases, and 9 bases had no gene match. Germline CDR1 is MNHEY and CDR2 is SMNVEV (reference sequence). The CDR3 is CASSLLAGGPDEQFF. The CDR3 region has the DNA TGTGCCAGCAGCTTGTTAGCGGGAGGGCCCGATGAGCAGTTCTTC.

The chain combines TRBV19 with TRBJ2-7; TRBD1 or TRBD2 may be the D gene (6 bases each). CDR1 and CDR2 from the germline V gene are LNHDA and SQIVND (reference sequence). The CDR3 sequence is 15 residues long. V shed 2 bases and J shed 6 bases, with 17 bases lying between them. In nucleotides, the CDR3 is TGTGCCAGTAGTATACGTCCGGGGGCGCAGTTCGAGCAGTACTTC. Translated, it gives CASSIRPGAQFEQYF.

This clone was found once. V usage is TRBV4-1 and J usage is TRBJ1-1; the D gene is possibly TRBD1 (5 bases). The germline V gene has CDR1 MGHRA and CDR2 YSYEKL. Trimming left V 3 bases short and J 4 bases short, with 15 bases between. The CDR3 is 15 residues long. The CDR3 here is CASSQRGVFGTEAFF. The CDR3 DNA reads TGCGCCAGCAGCCAGAGAGGGGTTTTTGGCACTGAAGCTTTCTTT.

The V and J genes are TRBV2 and TRBJ2-3; tentatively, D is TRBD2 (6 bases). V was shortened by 3 bases and J by 0 bases, with 22 bases between the two germline ends. This CDR3 is built from 19 residues. Germline CDR1 reads SNHLY; CDR2 reads FYNNEI. In nucleotides, the CDR3 is TGTGCCAGCAGTGAGACTTCAAAGACTAGTATCACTAGCACAGATACGCAGTATTTT. Encoded protein: CASSETSKTSITSTDTQYF. Together with reference TRBV2 and TRBJ2-3, the CDR3 gives the full variable domain: EPEVTQTPSHQVTQMGQEVILRCVPISNHLYFYWYRQILGQKVEFLVSFYNNEISEKSEIFDDQFSVERPDGSNFTLKIRSTKLEDSAMYFCASSETSKTSITSTDTQYFGPGTRLTVL.

The chain uses TRBV14 and TRBJ2-7, with a weak D call TRBD2 (6 bases). The V gene's germline CDR1 is SGHDN and CDR2 FVKESK. V lost 5 bases and J 2 bases, leaving 19 bases between the germline ends. The CDR3 has 16 residues. The CDR3 spells CASSSRTEGIPYEQYF. As DNA, the CDR3 is TGTGCCAGCAGCTCACGGACGGAGGGTATCCCCTACGAGCAGTACTTC. Full variable domain (outside the CDR3, taken from reference TRBV14 and TRBJ2-7): EAGVTQFPSHSVIEKGQTVTLRCDPISGHDNLYWYRRVMGKEIKFLLHFVKESKQDESGMPNNRFLAERTGGTYSTLKVQPAELEDSGVYFCASSSRTEGIPYEQYFGPGTRLTVT.

The chain joins TRBV6-1 to TRBJ1-2; 8 nucleotides match TRBD1. Germline lookup yields CDR1 MNHNS and CDR2 SASEGT. V shed 2 bases and J 5 bases; nucleotides not matched to a gene: 7. The CDR3 is made up of 15 amino acids. This CDR3 reads CASSERGQVIYGYTF. CDR3 DNA: TGTGCCAGCAGTGAAAGGGGACAGGTGATTTATGGCTACACCTTC.

This chain joins TRBV15 and TRBJ1-2; 9 nucleotides match TRBD1. The CDR3 is 17 amino acids. Germline assignment: CDR1 LNHNV and CDR2 YYDKDF (reference sequence). V lost 0 bases, J lost 8 bases, and 13 bases stayed unmatched. CDR3 sequence: CATSRDRGQGTYGGYTF. CDR3 sequence (DNA): TGTGCCACCAGCAGAGATCGGGGACAGGGAACGTATGGAGGCTACACCTTC.

The V and J genes are TRBV5-6 and TRBJ2-7; 11 nucleotides line up with TRBD2. The CDR3 consists of 15 residues. The germline V gene has CDR1 SGHDT and CDR2 YYEEEE. V lost 5 bases, J lost 3 bases, and 7 bases stayed unmatched. CDR3 protein: CASSSTGTSGYEQYF. The CDR3 DNA follows: TGTGCCAGCAGTTCGACCGGGACTAGCGGCTACGAGCAGTACTTC.

The gene calls are TRBV5-1 and TRBJ2-7; TRBD1 matches at 11 bases. Trimming at V came to 7 bases and at J to 5 bases, leaving 5 bases not matched to a gene. Per the germline V gene, CDR1 is SGHRS and CDR2 is YFSETQ. The CDR3 consists of 13 residues. As DNA, the CDR3 is TGCGCCAGCCGGGACAGGGGGTTCCACGAGCAGTACTTC. Translating it yields CASRDRGFHEQYF.

DNA for the CDR3: TGTGCCACCAGCCTGGGGGCAGGGGCCTACGAGCAGTACTTC. Encoded protein: CATSLGAGAYEQYF. V gene TRBV15 combines with J gene TRBJ2-7, with D perhaps matching TRBD1 (6 bases). Looked up from germline, CDR1 is LNHNV and CDR2 is YYDKDF (reference sequence). Trimming shortened V by 5 bases and J by 2 bases, and 13 bases separated the two germline ends. The CDR3 extends over 14 amino acids.

This chain connects TRBV7-8 to TRBJ2-3; D unresolved. V lost 5 bases and J 5 bases, leaving 11 bases between the germline ends. The CDR3 totals 13 residues. Germline V lookup: CDR1 SGHVS, CDR2 FQNEAQ. The CDR3 reads CASSVTTKDTQYF. The CDR3 DNA sequence: TGTGCCAGCAGCGTGACGACAAAAGATACGCAGTATTTT. Supplemented by reference TRBV7-8 and TRBJ2-3, the full variable domain reads GAGVSQSPRYKVAKRGQDVALRCDPISGHVSLFWYQQALGQGPEFLTYFQNEAQLDKSGLPSDRFFAERPEGSVSTLKIQRTQQEDSAVYLCASSVTTKDTQYFGPGTRLTVL.

The CDR3 nucleotides read TGTGCCAGTAGTCGTTCTGGGGCCAACGTCCTGACTTTC. Protein sequence: CASSRSGANVLTF. This chain joins TRBV19 and TRBJ2-6; no reliable D call. Deletions cut 5 bases from V and 1 base from J, with 3 bases between. The CDR3 is made up of 13 amino acids. Per germline, CDR1 LNHDA and CDR2 SQIVND (reference sequence).

To note about this clone: Other nucleotide sequences in the sample specify the same CDR3. This rearrangement joins TRBV9 to TRBJ2-1; possibly TRBD1 or TRBD2 for D (5 bases each). CDR1 and CDR2 (germline): SGDLS, YYNGEE. V was clipped by 0 bases and J by 7 bases, with 8 bases between them. The CDR3 covers 13 residues. In DNA form, the CDR3 reads TGTGCCAGCAGCGTAGGGGGGAAGAATGAGCAGTTCTTC. As protein: CASSVGGKNEQFF.

This chain uses TRBV11-2 with TRBJ1-2; a possible D gene is TRBD1 (6 bases). Germline CDR1 SGHAT, CDR2 FQNNGV. CDR3 length equals 19 residues. V was cut by 5 bases and J by 3 bases, with 28 bases left in between. CDR3 loop: CASSRRTGSPRGFDYGYTF. The CDR3 DNA follows: TGTGCCAGCAGCCGCCGTACAGGGTCCCCTCGGGGATTTGACTATGGCTACACCTTC.